The clone carrying this T cell receptor beta chain appeared a few times. Its antigen is currently unknown. This specimen comes from a study of T cell repertoires in cytomegalovirus infection. CDR3 length: 15 residues. CDR1 is SGHRS and CDR2 is YFSETQ in the germline V gene. The ends lost 4 bases at V and 8 bases at J; junction bases unmatched: 3. Study results and limitations: Clonotype analysis showed dominance of the ex vivo response by HLA-C-restricted CMV-specific TCR beta clonotypes. Adding up the frequency of public TCR beta families identified people who carried CMV plus the relevant HLA.

MiXCR was run by TCRdb on the reads, yielding one entry per CDR3 protein. Of about 770,000 distinct CDR3 sequences in the sample, around 29% were seen once. Sequences were derived from cultured CD8+ T cells from PBMCs, sampled from culture after CMV antigen stimulation. V and J are TRBV5-1 and TRBJ2-1, with 16 bases identical to TRBD2. This receptor was obtained from a human donor in good health (CMV status not recorded). Some clones in this sample may be carry-over from other donors' samples. The CDR3 DNA sequence: TGCGCCAGCAGCGCCGGGACTAGCGGGGGGGATGAGCAGTTCTTC. Encoded protein: CASSAGTSGGDEQFF.